A single sample is the source of the 8 T cell receptor beta chains below, sequenced in a study of T cell repertoires in cytomegalovirus infection. TCRdb re-analysed the reads in MiXCR, keeping a single row per CDR3 protein. Here the sample spans around 130,000 distinct CDR3 sequences, 8% to 9% being singletons. Sequencing was carried out using PBMCs. These receptors were collected from a human donor in good health (CMV status not recorded). Some clones in this sample may be carry-over from other donors' samples.

This clonotype was recorded many times. The V call is TRBV7-9, the J call TRBJ1-1; D remains unclear. The V end was cut by 4 bases, the J end by 4 bases, with 13 bases between. The CDR3 covers 14 residues. CDR1 is SEHNR and CDR2 is FQNEAQ in the germline V gene (reference sequence). The CDR3 is CASSSIDSSTEAFF. CDR3 in DNA: TGTGCCAGCAGCTCTATCGATTCGTCCACTGAAGCTTTCTTT. Drawing the rest from reference TRBV7-9 and TRBJ1-1, the complete variable domain is DTGVSQNPRHKITKRGQNVTFRCDPISEHNRLYWYRQTLGQGPEFLTYFQNEAQLEKSRLLSDRFSAERPKGSFSTLEIQRTEQGDSAMYLCASSSIDSSTEAFFGQGTRLTVV.

The table lists this clonotype with many counts. The chain employs TRBV28 and TRBJ2-3; no definite D call. Per germline, CDR1 MDHEN and CDR2 SYDVKM. This CDR3 spans 15 amino acids. V was shortened by 3 bases and J by 0 bases, with 10 bases between the two germline ends. DNA for the CDR3: TGTGCCAGCAGTTTGCAACAGACTAGCACAGATACGCAGTATTTT. Translating it yields CASSLQQTSTDTQYF.

This clonotype was detected only a few times. V gene TRBV19 combines with J gene TRBJ1-5, with D possibly matching TRBD1 (5 bases). CDR1 is LNHDA, CDR2 SQIVND, per germline (reference sequence). The V end was cut by 7 bases, the J end by 3 bases, with 16 bases between. The CDR3 consists of 15 residues. The CDR3 nucleotides read TGTGCCAGTACCCCGGCGGGACGGAACAATCAGCCCCAGCATTTT. Protein: CASTPAGRNNQPQHF.

This clonotype was recorded at least ten times. This chain joins TRBV7-2 and TRBJ2-3, with D possibly called TRBD1 or TRBD2 (5 bases each). Germline V gives CDR1 SGHTA, CDR2 FQGNSA. Trimming took off 5 bases at V and 4 bases at J, with 19 bases between the two ends. This CDR3 comprises 16 residues. This CDR3 reads CASSDMVRGRSDTQYF. CDR3 bases: TGTGCCAGCAGCGATATGGTGAGGGGCCGCTCAGATACGCAGTATTTT.

This clonotype was recorded at least ten times. The gene calls are TRBV10-3 and TRBJ2-1; TRBD2 aligns across 10 bases. The germline gives CDR1 ENHRY, CDR2 SYGVKD. The J segment lost 8 bases and the V segment lost 2 bases, leaving 6 bases of the junction unmatched. The CDR3 has 15 amino acids. The CDR3 loop reads CAISEGLAERDEQFF. Here the CDR3 DNA reads TGTGCCATCAGTGAGGGACTAGCGGAACGGGATGAGCAGTTCTTC.

This clonotype was counted ten times or more. The rearrangement links TRBV7-2 to TRBJ1-1; 7 bases are shared with TRBD1. V shed 5 bases and J 1 base; nucleotides not matched to a gene: 7. The germline gives CDR1 SGHTA, CDR2 FQGNSA. The CDR3 has 15 amino acids. CDR3 protein: CASSQETGRNTEAFF. CDR3 DNA sequence: TGTGCCAGCAGCCAGGAGACAGGGAGGAACACTGAAGCTTTCTTT.

This clonotype was seen a handful of times. This chain joins TRBV12-3 or TRBV12-4 and TRBJ1-3; the D is unclear. V was pared by 5 bases and J by 2 bases, with 13 bases between. CDR3 size: 15 residues. CDR3 amino acids: CASSVSYRAGNTIYF. CDR3 bases: TGTGCCAGCAGTGTGTCTTATAGAGCTGGAAACACCATATATTTT.

Ten or more counts support this clonotype. The rearrangement uses TRBV19 and TRBJ1-1; TRBD1 is a possible D gene (6 bases). This CDR3 comprises 14 residues. The V and J ends lost 5 bases and 1 base respectively, with 11 bases between them. Per germline, CDR1 LNHDA and CDR2 SQIVND (reference sequence). CDR3 loop: CASSSRQANTEAFF. In DNA form, the CDR3 reads TGTGCCAGTAGTTCACGACAGGCGAACACTGAAGCTTTCTTT.